These 30 T cell receptor beta chains share one sample of origin, sequenced in a study of blood T cell repertoires in COVID-19. Repertoires were generated with immunoSEQ multiplex PCR, while TCRdb's copy carries only in-frame clones and drops some. The sample lists roughly 100,000 clones; roughly two thirds were seen once. The sequenced material came from peripheral blood. These receptors originate from a man older than 75 with acute or convalescent COVID-19.

The V gene is TRBV4-1, the J gene TRBJ2-7; D possibly corresponds to TRBD1 (6 bases). In germline, CDR1 is MGHRA, CDR2 YSYEKL. V was cut by 1 base and J by 4 bases, with 11 bases left in between. CDR3 length equals 14 residues. The CDR3 sequence: CASSQGLGHYEQYF. In nucleotides, the CDR3 is TGCGCCAGCAGCCAAGGACTGGGACATTACGAGCAGTACTTC.

The chain's CDR3 is CASSVQTGGGNETQYF. The CDR3 DNA follows: TGTGCCAGCAGCGTTCAGACAGGGGGCGGGAATGAGACCCAGTACTTC. The chain carries TRBV3-1 (or the pseudogene TRBV3-2) and TRBJ2-5; TRBD1 matches at 10 bases. Per the germline V gene, CDR1 is LGHDT and CDR2 is YNNKEL (reference sequence). The J segment lost 5 bases and the V segment lost 5 bases, leaving 11 bases of the junction unmatched. This CDR3 is 16 amino acids long.

The chain's CDR3 is CASSPLAGVTNEQFF. CDR3 DNA: TGCGCCAGCAGCCCACTAGCGGGGGTGACCAATGAGCAGTTCTTC. The chain carries TRBV4-1 and TRBJ2-1; 11 bases are a match to TRBD2. Germline V CDR1 and CDR2: MGHRA, YSYEKL. V lost 4 bases to trimming and J lost 6 bases; unmatched junction nucleotides: 5. There are 15 residues in the CDR3.

This clone showed up just a few times. The V gene is TRBV2, the J gene TRBJ1-1; TRBD1 is a possible D gene (5 bases). Per germline, CDR1 SNHLY and CDR2 FYNNEI. The V gene lost 4 bases and the J gene lost 4 bases, with 10 bases spanning the gap. The CDR3 is made up of 13 amino acids. The CDR3 region is CASSGGRSTEAFF. The CDR3 coding sequence is TGTGCCAGCAGTGGGGGGAGGTCCACTGAAGCTTTCTTT.

The gene calls are TRBV28 and TRBJ1-5; no clear D. There are 12 residues in the CDR3. With 8 bases removed from V and 2 bases from J, the gap between germline ends came to 7 bases. Germline CDR1 and CDR2: MDHEN and SYDVKM. CDR3 residues: CASHRGNQPQHF. DNA of the CDR3: TGTGCCAGCCACAGAGGCAATCAGCCCCAGCATTTT.

The count of this clone is one. The chain combines TRBV24-1 with TRBJ2-3, with 14 bases aligning to TRBD2. The CDR3 spans 18 residues. Germline V lookup: CDR1 KGHDR, CDR2 SFDVKD. V dropped 2 bases and J dropped 1; count of bases not matched to a gene: 4. The CDR3 DNA sequence: TGTGCCACCAGTGATTCCGGGACTAGCGGGAGTGGCACAGATACGCAGTATTTT. Translation gives CATSDSGTSGSGTDTQYF.

This clone was recorded a few times. This chain joins TRBV28 and TRBJ1-2; D unresolved. V lost 6 bases to trimming and J lost 7 bases, with 12 bases between them. The CDR3 consists of 12 residues. CDR1 and CDR2 from the germline V gene are MDHEN and SYDVKM. CDR3 DNA sequence: TGTGCCAGCAGGAAGGAGGGCCCTGGCTACACCTTC. Its protein is CASRKEGPGYTF.

This clone was detected only once. The chain is built from TRBV19 and TRBJ1-1, with D maybe TRBD1 (5 bases). The V end lost 6 bases, the J end lost 5 bases, and 10 bases lay between the germline ends. The CDR3 sequence is 12 residues long. Germline V gene sequence: CDR1 LNHDA, CDR2 SQIVND (reference sequence). The CDR3 is CASSGGMTEAFF. CDR3 bases: TGTGCCAGTAGCGGGGGTATGACTGAAGCTTTCTTT.

The J gene is TRBJ1-2, the V gene TRBV19, with 9 bases identical to TRBD1. The J segment lost 2 bases and the V segment lost 5 bases, leaving 6 bases of the junction unmatched. The CDR3 contains 15 residues. Germline V gene sequence: CDR1 LNHDA, CDR2 SQIVND (reference sequence). The CDR3 protein is CASSGADRGNYGYTF. Written as DNA, the CDR3 is TGTGCCAGTAGTGGAGCGGACAGGGGAAACTATGGCTACACCTTC.

J is TRBJ2-1 and V is TRBV4-2; D unresolved. This CDR3 is 14 amino acids long. The V gene lost 1 base and the J gene lost 0 bases, with 4 bases spanning the gap. From germline, CDR1 is LGHNA and CDR2 YNFKEQ. Here the CDR3 reads CASSQASSYNEQFF. DNA for the CDR3: TGTGCCAGCAGCCAAGCCAGCTCCTACAATGAGCAGTTCTTC.

The rearrangement joins TRBV18 to TRBJ2-5; maybe TRBD2 (6 bases). Trimming left V 8 bases short and J 0 bases short, with 13 bases between. Germline values: CDR1 KGHSH, CDR2 LQKENI. This CDR3 is built from 14 residues. This chain's CDR3 is CASRPSDYQETQYF. Written as DNA, the CDR3 is TGTGCCAGCCGTCCTAGCGACTACCAAGAGACCCAGTACTTC.

The chain combines TRBV19 with TRBJ2-5; the D gene is possibly TRBD1 (6 bases). The CDR3 sequence is 13 residues long. CDR1 LNHDA and CDR2 SQIVND come from the germline V gene (reference sequence). Trimming removed 4 bases at V and 5 bases at J, with 11 bases between. The CDR3 coding sequence is TGTGCCAGTAGTACACAGGGTCTGGAGACCCAGTACTTC. Protein product: CASSTQGLETQYF.

On this clone itself: Within the sample, other DNA sequences also encode this same CDR3. The chain links TRBV6-2 or TRBV6-3 to TRBJ1-5; 7 nucleotides match TRBD1. V lost 6 bases, J lost 6 bases, and 8 bases stayed unmatched. The germline V gene encodes CDR1 MNHEY and CDR2 SVGEGT. The CDR3 sequence is 14 residues long. CDR3 amino acids: CASSSPGGGQPQHF. The CDR3 nucleotides read TGTGCCAGCAGCTCCCCAGGGGGTGGTCAGCCCCAGCATTTT.

The V gene is TRBV4-1, the J gene TRBJ1-1, with no clear D. V dropped 4 bases and J dropped 4 bases, with 13 bases sitting between them. From germline, CDR1 is MGHRA and CDR2 YSYEKL. This CDR3 region has 14 residues. This CDR3 is CASSLTRGSTEAFF. The CDR3 bases are TGCGCCAGCAGCCTAACTCGGGGTAGCACTGAAGCTTTCTTT.

The gene calls are TRBV6-6 and TRBJ1-1, with D possibly matching TRBD1 (6 bases). V was pared by 5 bases and J by 8 bases, with 12 bases between. The CDR3 is 12 amino acids. Per the germline V gene, CDR1 is MNHNY and CDR2 is SVGAGI (reference sequence). CDR3 sequence reads: CASSPRGIEAFF. CDR3 sequence (DNA): TGTGCCAGCAGTCCCAGGGGTATCGAAGCTTTCTTT.

The rearrangement links TRBV3-1 (or the pseudogene TRBV3-2) to TRBJ2-5; 7 bases match TRBD1. This CDR3 has 14 amino acids. Unmatched junction bases numbered 8, after V lost 3 bases and J lost 7 bases. Germline CDR1 is LGHDT and CDR2 is YNNKEL (reference sequence). This chain's CDR3 is CASSHTGDGGTQYF. Written as DNA, the CDR3 is TGTGCCAGCAGCCACACAGGGGACGGCGGGACCCAGTACTTC.

The chain combines TRBV4-3 with TRBJ2-3, with D perhaps matching TRBD1 (6 bases). V shed 1 base and J shed 1 base, with 21 bases lying between them. Germline values: CDR1 LGHNA, CDR2 YSLEER. This CDR3 spans 19 amino acids. The CDR3 DNA is TGCGCCAGCAGCCAAGCAGGCCCCTCCAGGGGATGGGGCACAGATACGCAGTATTTT. It translates to CASSQAGPSRGWGTDTQYF.

This chain joins TRBV12-5 and TRBJ2-2; 7 positions agree with TRBD2. Trimming removed 2 bases from V and 5 bases from J; junction bases left unmatched: 5. The CDR3 extends over 15 amino acids. Germline-derived CDR1 and CDR2 are LGHNT and FRNRAP. The CDR3 DNA reads as TGTGCTAGTGGTTTGATCAGCGGGATAACCGGGGAGCTGTTTTTT. It specifies CASGLISGITGELFF.

This chain links TRBV18 with TRBJ2-3, with D possibly matching TRBD2 (6 bases). V lost 5 bases, J lost 5 bases, and 20 bases lay in between. From germline, CDR1 is KGHSH and CDR2 LQKENI. The CDR3 spans 16 residues. CDR3 DNA sequence: TGTGCCAGCTCAACGCGGCGGGAAGGGGTTGAAGATACGCAGTATTTT. This sequence encodes CASSTRREGVEDTQYF.

The chain carries TRBV7-2 and TRBJ2-7; a weak D match, TRBD1 (6 bases). Germline CDR1 is SGHTA and CDR2 is FQGNSA. The CDR3 contains 14 residues. V lost 3 bases and J 0 bases, leaving 9 bases between the germline ends. CDR3 sequence reads: CASSFGQTSYEQYF. The DNA for the CDR3 is TGTGCCAGCAGCTTTGGACAGACCTCCTACGAGCAGTACTTC.

This clone was counted only a few times. The chain has TRBV5-6 and TRBJ1-4; possible D gene TRBD1, 6 bases. CDR1 and CDR2 from the germline V gene are SGHDT and YYEEEE. V was shortened by 2 bases and J by 6 bases, with 8 bases between the two germline ends. This CDR3 region has 13 residues. CDR3 in amino acids: CASSFAGDEKLFF. The CDR3 nucleotides are TGTGCCAGCAGCTTTGCAGGGGATGAAAAACTGTTTTTT.

This clone showed up just a few times. V usage is TRBV5-1 and J usage is TRBJ1-3; 7 bases fit TRBD1. Germline V gene lookup returns CDR1 SGHRS and CDR2 YFSETQ. The V and J ends lost 7 bases and 5 bases, in that order; junction bases with no gene match: 6. This CDR3 region has 13 residues. This chain's CDR3 is CASARDSRNTIYF. In DNA, the CDR3 is TGCGCCAGCGCCCGGGACAGTAGAAACACCATATATTTT.

Note on this clone: This sample includes further DNA sequences coding for the same CDR3. The chain uses TRBV24-1 and TRBJ2-5, with 11 bases that match TRBD2. In germline, CDR1 is KGHDR, CDR2 SFDVKD. The CDR3 runs 15 residues. J lost 5 bases, V lost 2 bases, and 3 bases had no gene match. The DNA of the CDR3 is TGTGCCACCAGTGATTCCGGACTAGCGGGCGAGACCCAGTACTTC. Translating gives CATSDSGLAGETQYF.

The chain has TRBV5-4 and TRBJ2-2; 10 bases line up with TRBD1. Germline CDR1 reads SGHNT; CDR2 reads YYREEE (reference sequence). There are 15 residues in the CDR3. V was pared by 3 bases and J by 9 bases, with 8 bases of the junction left unmatched. CDR3 in amino acids: CASSSQTGGMRELFF. The CDR3 nucleotides read TGTGCCAGCAGCTCCCAGACAGGGGGCATGAGGGAGCTGTTTTTT.

The chain carries TRBV5-1 and TRBJ2-3; TRBD2 matches at 15 bases. This CDR3 is built from 17 residues. The J segment lost 2 bases and the V segment lost 4 bases, leaving 5 bases of the junction unmatched. CDR1 and CDR2 (germline): SGHRS, YFSETQ. The CDR3 loop is CASSPGTSGRFTDTQYF. DNA for the CDR3: TGCGCCAGCAGCCCCGGGACTAGCGGGAGGTTCACAGATACGCAGTATTTT. Supplemented by reference TRBV5-1 and TRBJ2-3, the full variable domain reads KAGVTQTPRYLIKTRGQQVTLSCSPISGHRSVSWYQQTPGQGLQFLFEYFSETQRNKGNFPGRFSGRQFSNSRSEMNVSTLELGDSALYLCASSPGTSGRFTDTQYFGPGTRLTVL.

This clone was observed a few times. The chain has TRBV11-3 and TRBJ2-5, with D maybe TRBD1 (5 bases). This CDR3 comprises 15 residues. The germline gives CDR1 SGHNT, CDR2 YENEEA. V was trimmed by 1 base and J by 4 bases, leaving 13 bases between them. CDR3 region: CASSLGFHQGETQYF. The DNA for the CDR3 is TGTGCCAGCAGCTTAGGGTTCCACCAGGGAGAGACCCAGTACTTC.

V and J are TRBV2 and TRBJ2-1; TRBD2 matches at 8 bases. The CDR3 has 15 residues. Germline V lookup: CDR1 SNHLY, CDR2 FYNNEI. Germline trimming cut 5 bases from V and 0 bases from J; bases unmatched to any gene: 3. In DNA form, the CDR3 reads TGTGCCAGCAGTTACACTAGCGGCTCCTACAATGAGCAGTTCTTC. Its protein product is CASSYTSGSYNEQFF.

The chain uses TRBV6-5 and TRBJ1-3; D is uncertain. V lost 11 bases and J lost 6, with 14 bases in between. In germline, CDR1 is MNHEY, CDR2 SVGAGI. The CDR3 totals 12 residues. CDR3 nucleotide sequence: TGTGCCCACGGAGGCGGTTTAAACACCATATATTTT. Protein sequence: CAHGGGLNTIYF.

The rearrangement uses TRBV10-3 and TRBJ2-5; no definite D call. The CDR3 length is 13 residues. The germline V and J ends were trimmed by 2 bases and 3 bases, with 7 bases remaining between them. Germline lookup yields CDR1 ENHRY and CDR2 SYGVKD. The CDR3 here is CAISEIGEETQYF. Here the CDR3 DNA reads TGTGCCATCAGTGAGATCGGAGAAGAGACCCAGTACTTC.

The chain combines TRBV14 with TRBJ1-4; possible D gene TRBD1, 5 bases. CDR3 length: 13 amino acids. Deletions cut 3 bases from V and 7 bases from J, with 9 bases between. Germline-derived CDR1 and CDR2 are SGHDN and FVKESK. The CDR3 region is CASSQGRGEKLFF. In nucleotides, the CDR3 is TGTGCCAGCAGCCAGGGGAGGGGTGAAAAACTGTTTTTT.